The 5 T cell receptor beta chains in this list originate from one sample, sequenced in a study of glioma-infiltrating T cells. TCR alpha and beta CDR3 regions were amplified from RNA using iRepertoire nested multiplex PCR. TCRdb called the multiplex PCR reads again in MiXCR, with one record for every CDR3 protein. The sample lists tens of thousands of distinct CDR3 sequences; about 23% were seen once. The source material was glioma tissue, nonneoplastic brain tissue, or PBMCs (not recorded which). The source of these receptors is a human donor with low-grade glioma or glioblastoma, undergoing nonglioma brain surgery, or in good health (not recorded which).

This clonotype was observed at least ten times. This rearrangement joins TRBV12-3 or TRBV12-4 to TRBJ2-3, with 12 bases matching TRBD2. The CDR3 has 16 residues. V lost 0 bases, J lost 6 bases, and 4 bases stayed unmatched. CDR3 residues: CASSLAASGRADTQYF. CDR3 bases: TGTGCCAGCAGTTTAGCGGCTAGCGGGAGGGCCGATACGCAGTATTTT.

About this clonotype: Given a much more abundant clone one base away, this may be a read error. This sequence joins TRBV20-1 and TRBJ2-5; a possible D gene is TRBD2 (5 bases). The CDR3 loop spans 12 amino acids. Germline V lookup: CDR1 DFQATT, CDR2 SNEGSKA (reference sequence). Trimming took off 5 bases at V and 10 bases at J, with 17 bases between the two ends. In DNA, the CDR3 is TGCAGTGCTGCGGCCCGAACTGAGGGCCAGTACTTC. Translation gives CSAAARTEGQYF.

This clonotype was seen repeatedly, ten times or more. The rearrangement uses TRBV6-2 or TRBV6-3 and TRBJ1-2; D ambiguous. V lost 4 bases and J lost 5, with 11 bases in between. The CDR3 sequence is 13 residues long. Per the germline V gene, CDR1 is MNHEY and CDR2 is SVGEGT. CDR3 region: CASSSVGLYGYTF. The CDR3 nucleotides read TGTGCCAGCAGTTCCGTTGGGTTGTATGGCTACACCTTC.

This clonotype was seen repeatedly, ten times or more. The chain combines TRBV20-1 with TRBJ1-2; D perhaps matches TRBD1 (6 bases). Looked up from germline, CDR1 is DFQATT and CDR2 is SNEGSKA (reference sequence). The V end was cut by 6 bases, the J end by 2 bases, with 19 bases between. The CDR3 totals 15 residues. The CDR3 DNA reads TGCAGTGCCTATGTGGACAGCCACCGCAACTATGGCTACACCTTC. Its protein product is CSAYVDSHRNYGYTF.

At least ten counts were recorded for this clonotype. This chain links TRBV27 with TRBJ2-2; 8 bases match TRBD1. Trimming removed 0 bases from V and 5 bases from J; junction bases left unmatched: 5. Germline-derived CDR1 and CDR2 are MNHEY and SMNVEV (reference sequence). The CDR3 runs 16 residues. The DNA of the CDR3 is TGTGCCAGCAGTTTATCGTGGCAGGGGGCGACCGGGGAGCTGTTTTTT. Translated: CASSLSWQGATGELFF.